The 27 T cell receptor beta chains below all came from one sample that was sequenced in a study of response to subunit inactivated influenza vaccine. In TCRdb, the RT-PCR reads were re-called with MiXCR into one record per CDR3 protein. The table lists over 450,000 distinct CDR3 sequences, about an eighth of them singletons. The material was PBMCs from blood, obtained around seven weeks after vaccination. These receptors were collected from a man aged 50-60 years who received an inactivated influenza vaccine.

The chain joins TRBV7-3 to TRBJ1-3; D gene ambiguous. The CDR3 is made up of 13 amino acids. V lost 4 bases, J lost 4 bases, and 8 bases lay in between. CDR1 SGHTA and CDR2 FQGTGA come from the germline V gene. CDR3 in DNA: TGTGCCAGCAGCTCCGGTGGGGGAAACACCATATATTTT. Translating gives CASSSGGGNTIYF.

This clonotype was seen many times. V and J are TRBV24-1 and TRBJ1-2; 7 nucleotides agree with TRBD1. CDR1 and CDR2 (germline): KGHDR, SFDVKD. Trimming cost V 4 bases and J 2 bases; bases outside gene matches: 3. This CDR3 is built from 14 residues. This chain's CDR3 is CATSEGTVNYGYTF. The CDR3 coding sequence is TGTGCCACCAGTGAGGGGACAGTAAACTATGGCTACACCTTC.

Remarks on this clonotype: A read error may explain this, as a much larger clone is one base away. The CDR3 DNA follows: TGCAGCGGGGGGTCTCCCTACGAGCAGTACTTC. Translation gives CSGGSPYEQYF. The rearrangement links TRBV29-1 to TRBJ2-7; D tentatively reads TRBD1 or TRBD2 (5 bases each). Trimming cost V 7 bases and J 2 bases, with 9 bases left between them. The length of the CDR3 is 11 residues. The germline V gene encodes CDR1 SQVTM and CDR2 ANQGSEA.

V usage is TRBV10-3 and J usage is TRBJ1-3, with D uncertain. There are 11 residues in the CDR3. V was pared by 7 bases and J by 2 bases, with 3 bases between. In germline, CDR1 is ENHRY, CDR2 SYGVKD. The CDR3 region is CAIMAGNTIYF. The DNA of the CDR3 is TGTGCCATCATGGCTGGAAACACCATATATTTT.

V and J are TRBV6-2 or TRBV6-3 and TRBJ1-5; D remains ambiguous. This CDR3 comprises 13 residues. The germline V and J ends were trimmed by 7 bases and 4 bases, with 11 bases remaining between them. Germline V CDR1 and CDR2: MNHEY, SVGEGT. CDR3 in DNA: TGTGCCAGCAAGAGGTTCCGGAATCAGCCCCAGCATTTT. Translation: CASKRFRNQPQHF.

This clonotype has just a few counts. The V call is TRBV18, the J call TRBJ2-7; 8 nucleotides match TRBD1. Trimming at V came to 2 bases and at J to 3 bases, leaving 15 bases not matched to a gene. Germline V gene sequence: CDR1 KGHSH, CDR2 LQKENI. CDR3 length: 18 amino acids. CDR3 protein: CASSPTIGSQGASYEQYF. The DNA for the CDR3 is TGTGCCAGCTCACCAACAATTGGGTCGCAGGGGGCCAGCTACGAGCAGTACTTC.

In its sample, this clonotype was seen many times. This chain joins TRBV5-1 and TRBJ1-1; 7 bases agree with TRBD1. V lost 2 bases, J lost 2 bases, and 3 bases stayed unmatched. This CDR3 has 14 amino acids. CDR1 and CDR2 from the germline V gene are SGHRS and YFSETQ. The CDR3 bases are TGCGCCAGCAGCTTAGACAGGGCTAACACTGAAGCTTTCTTT. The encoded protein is CASSLDRANTEAFF. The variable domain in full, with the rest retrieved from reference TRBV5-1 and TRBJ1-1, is KAGVTQTPRYLIKTRGQQVTLSCSPISGHRSVSWYQQTPGQGLQFLFEYFSETQRNKGNFPGRFSGRQFSNSRSEMNVSTLELGDSALYLCASSLDRANTEAFFGQGTRLTVV.

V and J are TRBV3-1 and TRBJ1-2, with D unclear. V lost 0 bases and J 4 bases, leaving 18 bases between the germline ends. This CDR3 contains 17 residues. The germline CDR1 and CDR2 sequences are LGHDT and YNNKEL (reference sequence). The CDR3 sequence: CASSQDLGTYSRYGYTF. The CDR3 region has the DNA TGTGCCAGCAGCCAAGACCTCGGCACCTACTCCCGCTATGGCTACACCTTC. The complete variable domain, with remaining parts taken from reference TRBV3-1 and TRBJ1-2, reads DTAVSQTPKYLVTQMGNDKSIKCEQNLGHDTMYWYKQDSKKFLKIMFSYNNKELIINETVPNRFSPKSPDKAHLNLHINSLELGDSAVYFCASSQDLGTYSRYGYTFGSGTRLTVV.

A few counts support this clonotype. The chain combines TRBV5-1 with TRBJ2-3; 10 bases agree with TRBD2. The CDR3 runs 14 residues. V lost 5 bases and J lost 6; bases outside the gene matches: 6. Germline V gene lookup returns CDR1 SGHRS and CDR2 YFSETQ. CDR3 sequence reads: CASRDTSGADTQYF. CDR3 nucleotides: TGCGCCAGCAGAGACACTAGCGGGGCGGATACGCAGTATTTT.

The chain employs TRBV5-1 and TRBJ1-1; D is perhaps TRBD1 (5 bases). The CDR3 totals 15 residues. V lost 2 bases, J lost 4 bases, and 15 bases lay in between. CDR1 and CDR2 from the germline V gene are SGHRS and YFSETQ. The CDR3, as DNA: TGCGCCAGCAGCTTCCTCAACGACAGTCCCACTGAAGCTTTCTTT. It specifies CASSFLNDSPTEAFF.

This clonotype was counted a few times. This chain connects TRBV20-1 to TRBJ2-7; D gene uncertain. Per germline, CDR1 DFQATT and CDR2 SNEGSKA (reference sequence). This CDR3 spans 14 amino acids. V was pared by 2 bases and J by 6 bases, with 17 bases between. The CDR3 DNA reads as TGCAGTGCTAGACCACCTAACGCCGTGGGCGAGCAGTACTTC. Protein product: CSARPPNAVGEQYF.

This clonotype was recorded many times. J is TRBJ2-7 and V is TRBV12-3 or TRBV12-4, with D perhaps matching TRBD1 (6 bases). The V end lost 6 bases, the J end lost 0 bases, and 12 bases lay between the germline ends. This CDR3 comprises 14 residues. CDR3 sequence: CASRRDTYSYEQYF. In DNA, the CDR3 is TGTGCCAGCAGAAGGGACACCTACTCCTACGAGCAGTACTTC.

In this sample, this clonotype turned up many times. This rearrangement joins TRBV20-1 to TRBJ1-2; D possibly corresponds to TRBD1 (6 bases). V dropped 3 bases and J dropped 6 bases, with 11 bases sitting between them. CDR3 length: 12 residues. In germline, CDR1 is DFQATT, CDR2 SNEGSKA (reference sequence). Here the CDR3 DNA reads TGCAGTGCTAGCAGGGGAGGTGATGGCTACACCTTC. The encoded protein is CSASRGGDGYTF.

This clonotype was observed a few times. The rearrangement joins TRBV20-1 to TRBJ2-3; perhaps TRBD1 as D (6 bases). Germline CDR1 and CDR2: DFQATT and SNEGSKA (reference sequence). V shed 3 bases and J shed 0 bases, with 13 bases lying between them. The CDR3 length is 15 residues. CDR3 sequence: CSARDNRESTDTQYF. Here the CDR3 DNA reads TGCAGTGCTAGGGATAACAGGGAAAGCACAGATACGCAGTATTTT.

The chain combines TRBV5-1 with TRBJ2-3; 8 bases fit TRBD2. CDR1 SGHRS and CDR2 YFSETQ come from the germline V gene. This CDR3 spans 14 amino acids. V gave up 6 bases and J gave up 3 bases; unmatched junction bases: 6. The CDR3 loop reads CASNGLAGTDTQYF. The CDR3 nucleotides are TGCGCCAGCAATGGACTAGCTGGTACAGATACGCAGTATTTT.

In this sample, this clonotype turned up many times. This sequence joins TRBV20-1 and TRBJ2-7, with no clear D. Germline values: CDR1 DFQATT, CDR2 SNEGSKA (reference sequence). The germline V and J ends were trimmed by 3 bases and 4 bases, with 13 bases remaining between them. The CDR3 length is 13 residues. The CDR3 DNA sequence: TGCAGTGCTAGCACCCCTCCTTTATACGAGCAGTACTTC. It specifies CSASTPPLYEQYF.

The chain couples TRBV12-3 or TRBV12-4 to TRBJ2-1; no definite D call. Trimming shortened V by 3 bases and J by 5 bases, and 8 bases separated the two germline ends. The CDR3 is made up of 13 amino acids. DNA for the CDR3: TGTGCCAGCAGTTTGCGGTGGGACAATGAGCAGTTCTTC. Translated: CASSLRWDNEQFF.

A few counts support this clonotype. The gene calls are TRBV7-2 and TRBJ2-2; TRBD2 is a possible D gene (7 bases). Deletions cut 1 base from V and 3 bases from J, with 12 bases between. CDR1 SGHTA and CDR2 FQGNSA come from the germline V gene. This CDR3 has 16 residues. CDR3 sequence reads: CASSLGGGGYTGELFF. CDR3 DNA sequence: TGTGCCAGCAGCTTAGGAGGCGGGGGCTACACCGGGGAGCTGTTTTTT.

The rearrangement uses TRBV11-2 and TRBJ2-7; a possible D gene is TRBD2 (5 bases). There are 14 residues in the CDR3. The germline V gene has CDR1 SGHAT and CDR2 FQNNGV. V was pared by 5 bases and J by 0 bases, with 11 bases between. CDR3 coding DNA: TGTGCCAGCAGCCGATTCCGGGGCTCCTACGAGCAGTACTTC. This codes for CASSRFRGSYEQYF.

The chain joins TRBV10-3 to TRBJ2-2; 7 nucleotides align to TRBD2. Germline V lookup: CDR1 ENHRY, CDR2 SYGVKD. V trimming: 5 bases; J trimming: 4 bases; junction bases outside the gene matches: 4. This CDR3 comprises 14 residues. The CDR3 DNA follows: TGTGCCATCAGTAGACTAGCAGCCACCGGGGAGCTGTTTTTT. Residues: CAISRLAATGELFF.

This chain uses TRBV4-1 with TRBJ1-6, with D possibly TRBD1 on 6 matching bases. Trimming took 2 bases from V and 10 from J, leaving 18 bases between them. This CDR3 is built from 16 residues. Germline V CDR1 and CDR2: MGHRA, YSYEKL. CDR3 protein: CASSQPRTVRGSPLHF. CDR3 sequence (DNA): TGCGCCAGCAGCCAACCTCGGACAGTCCGGGGGTCACCCCTCCACTTT.

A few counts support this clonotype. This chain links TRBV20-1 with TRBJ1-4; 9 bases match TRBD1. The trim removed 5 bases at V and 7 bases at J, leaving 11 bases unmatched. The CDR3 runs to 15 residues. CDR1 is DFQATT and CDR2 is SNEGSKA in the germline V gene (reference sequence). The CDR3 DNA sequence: TGCAGTGCTTGGGACAGGGCCGTCAGCGCTGAAAAACTGTTTTTT. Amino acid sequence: CSAWDRAVSAEKLFF.

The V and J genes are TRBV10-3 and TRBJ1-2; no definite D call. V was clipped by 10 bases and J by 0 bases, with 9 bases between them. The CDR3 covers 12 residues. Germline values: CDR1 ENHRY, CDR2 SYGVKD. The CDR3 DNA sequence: TGTGCCAGCTCGACCCCTAACTATGGCTACACCTTC. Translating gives CASSTPNYGYTF.

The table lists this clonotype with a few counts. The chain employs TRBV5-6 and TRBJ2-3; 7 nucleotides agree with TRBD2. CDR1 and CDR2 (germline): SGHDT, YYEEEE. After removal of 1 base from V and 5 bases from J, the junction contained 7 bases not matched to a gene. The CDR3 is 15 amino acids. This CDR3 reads CASSLQRGGGDTQYF. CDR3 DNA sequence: TGTGCCAGCAGCTTGCAGCGGGGAGGCGGAGATACGCAGTATTTT.

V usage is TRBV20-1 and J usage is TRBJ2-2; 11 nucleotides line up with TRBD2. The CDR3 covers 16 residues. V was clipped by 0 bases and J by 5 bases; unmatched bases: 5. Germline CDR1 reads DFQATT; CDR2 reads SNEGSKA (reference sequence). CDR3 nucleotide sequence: TGCAGTGCTAGAGATAGCGGGGGGGCTCGAACCGGGGAGCTGTTTTTT. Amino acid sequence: CSARDSGGARTGELFF.

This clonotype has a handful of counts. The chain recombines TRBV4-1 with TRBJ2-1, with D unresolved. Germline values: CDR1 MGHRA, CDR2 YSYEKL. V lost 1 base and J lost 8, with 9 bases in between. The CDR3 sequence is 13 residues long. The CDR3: CASSQVKGHEQFF. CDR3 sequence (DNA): TGCGCCAGCAGCCAAGTGAAGGGCCATGAGCAGTTCTTC.

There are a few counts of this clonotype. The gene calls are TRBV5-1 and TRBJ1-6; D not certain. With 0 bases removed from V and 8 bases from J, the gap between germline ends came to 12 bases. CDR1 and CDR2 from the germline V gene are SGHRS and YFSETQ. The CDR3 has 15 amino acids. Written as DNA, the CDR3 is TGCGCCAGCAGCTTGGGAGTGGGGTCGGATTCACCCCTCCACTTT. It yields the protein CASSLGVGSDSPLHF.